These 7 T cell receptor beta chains came from one sample sequenced in a study of T cell responses to AZD1222 COVID-19 vaccine. Profiled with immunoSEQ multiplex PCR; TCRdb holds only in-frame clones, not every one. The sample has some 89,000 clones; 88% are singletons. Sequencing was performed on peripheral blood, taken on day 0 of MenACWY control vaccination. These receptors were taken from an adult in good health.

The chain couples TRBV29-1 to TRBJ1-1, with D unresolved. This CDR3 is built from 12 residues. CDR1 is SQVTM and CDR2 is ANQGSEA in the germline V gene. V was clipped by 4 bases and J by 1 base, with 7 bases between them. DNA of the CDR3: TGCAGCGTTGCCGCGGGGAACACTGAAGCTTTCTTT. Translated, it gives CSVAAGNTEAFF.

This rearrangement joins TRBV24-1 to TRBJ2-1; 10 bases agree with TRBD2. The CDR3 extends over 16 amino acids. V gave up 1 base and J gave up 5 bases; unmatched junction bases: 4. Looked up from germline, CDR1 is KGHDR and CDR2 is SFDVKD. The CDR3 DNA reads as TGTGCCACCAGTGATTTCAGCGGGAGGGCCAACAATGAGCAGTTCTTC. Encoded protein: CATSDFSGRANNEQFF.

This rearrangement joins TRBV4-1 to TRBJ1-2; 10 nucleotides match TRBD1. After removal of 1 base from V and 5 bases from J, the junction contained 7 bases not matched to a gene. CDR1 and CDR2 (germline): MGHRA, YSYEKL. This CDR3 has 16 residues. As DNA, the CDR3 is TGCGCCAGCAGCCAAGGACAGGGGGCTCTTGGGTATGGCTACACCTTC. Translating it yields CASSQGQGALGYGYTF.

This clone was recorded once. The chain carries TRBV28 and TRBJ1-2; D might be TRBD1 (5 bases). This CDR3 region has 10 residues. Germline V gene lookup returns CDR1 MDHEN and CDR2 SYDVKM. V gave up 8 bases and J gave up 7 bases, with 8 bases separating them. CDR3 nucleotides: TGTGCCAGCGGAAGGGGTGGCTACACCTTC. It encodes CASGRGGYTF.

The CDR3 sequence: CASSIEWPPHEQFF. The CDR3 region has the DNA TGTGCCAGTAGTATAGAATGGCCCCCTCATGAGCAGTTCTTC. This chain links TRBV19 with TRBJ2-1, with D uncertain. Looked up from germline, CDR1 is LNHDA and CDR2 is SQIVND (reference sequence). V lost 0 bases and J 8 bases, leaving 11 bases between the germline ends. The CDR3 extends over 14 amino acids.

This sequence joins TRBV14 and TRBJ2-2; tentatively, D is TRBD1 (5 bases). V was clipped by 4 bases and J by 3 bases, with 9 bases between them. Germline V gene sequence: CDR1 SGHDN, CDR2 FVKESK. The CDR3 has 14 amino acids. CDR3: CASSPPGHTGELFF. In nucleotides, the CDR3 is TGTGCCAGCAGCCCTCCAGGGCACACCGGGGAGCTGTTTTTT.

The chain combines TRBV12-3 or TRBV12-4 with TRBJ2-1; D is possibly TRBD2 (5 bases). V was trimmed by 4 bases and J by 10 bases, leaving 11 bases between them. The CDR3 is 12 residues long. The CDR3 sequence: CASSWGAEEQFF. The CDR3 region has the DNA TGTGCCAGCAGTTGGGGAGCTGAGGAGCAGTTCTTC.